This T cell receptor beta chain was profiled in a study of cytomegalovirus exposure and HLA in healthy donors. This clone was seen only a few times. Antigen: not known. Study-wide results and caveats: The CMV antigen specificity of three CMV-associated chains was confirmed through in vitro analysis. Sequences of the TCR beta chain were said to predict the HLA-A and HLA-B alleles of most subjects accurately.

The CDR3 has 15 residues. The germline V gene encodes CDR1 MNHEY and CDR2 SMNVEV (reference sequence). Trimming cost V 0 bases and J 1 base, with 9 bases left between them. Both 60 Vbeta primers and 13 Jbeta primers went into the PCR. Per the original data handling: Unique TCR beta chains numbered around 80 million in a later analysis, with some 9.9 million shared. The method was immunoSEQ multiplex PCR; TCRdb's version includes in-frame clones alone and lacks a portion of them. V, J and clone size are taken as reported in that table, and D and trimming were inferred from the DNA itself. The sample consists of around 150,000 clones, approximately 72% of them appearing once.

The origin of this receptor is a woman aged 60-75 years in good health and CMV-seronegative. The sample comprised PBMCs. The J gene is TRBJ2-5, the V gene TRBV27; TRBD2 is a possible D gene (5 bases). The CDR3: CASSLSRAGQETQYF. CDR3 nucleotides: TGTGCCAGCAGTTTATCGAGGGCAGGCCAAGAGACCCAGTACTTC.